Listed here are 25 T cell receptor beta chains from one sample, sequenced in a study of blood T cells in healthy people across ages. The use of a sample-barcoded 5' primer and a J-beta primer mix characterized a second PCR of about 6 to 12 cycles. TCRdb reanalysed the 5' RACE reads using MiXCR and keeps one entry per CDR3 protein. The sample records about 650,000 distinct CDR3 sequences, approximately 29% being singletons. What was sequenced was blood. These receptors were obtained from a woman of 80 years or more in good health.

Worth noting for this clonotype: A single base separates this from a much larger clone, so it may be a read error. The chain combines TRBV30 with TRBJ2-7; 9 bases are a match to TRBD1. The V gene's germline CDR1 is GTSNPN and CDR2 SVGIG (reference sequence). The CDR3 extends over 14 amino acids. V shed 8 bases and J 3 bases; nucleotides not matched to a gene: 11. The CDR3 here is CARNFGTGLYEQYF. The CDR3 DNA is TGTGCCCGGAATTTCGGGACAGGGCTCTACGAGCAGTACTTC.

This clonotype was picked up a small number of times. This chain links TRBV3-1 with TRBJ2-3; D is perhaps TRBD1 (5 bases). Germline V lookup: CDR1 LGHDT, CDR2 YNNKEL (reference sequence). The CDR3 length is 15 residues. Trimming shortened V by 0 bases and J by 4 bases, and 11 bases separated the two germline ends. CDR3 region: CASSQDMTVADTQYF. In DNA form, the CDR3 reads TGTGCCAGCAGCCAAGATATGACAGTGGCAGATACGCAGTATTTT.

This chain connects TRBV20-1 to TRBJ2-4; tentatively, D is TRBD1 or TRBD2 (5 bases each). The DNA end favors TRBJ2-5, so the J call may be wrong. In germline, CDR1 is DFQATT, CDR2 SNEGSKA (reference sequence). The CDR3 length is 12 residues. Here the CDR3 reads CSAWGMQETQYF. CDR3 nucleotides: TGCAGTGCCTGGGGGATGCAAGAGACCCAGTACTTC.

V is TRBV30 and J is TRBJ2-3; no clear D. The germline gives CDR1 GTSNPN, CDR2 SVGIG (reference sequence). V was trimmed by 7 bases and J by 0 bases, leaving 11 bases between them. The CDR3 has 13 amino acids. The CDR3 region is CASVAVSTDTQYF. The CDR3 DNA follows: TGTGCCTCCGTCGCGGTTAGCACAGATACGCAGTATTTT.

The CDR3 reads CSLLDNGPGYTF. The CDR3 DNA reads as TGCAGTTTGCTAGACAACGGGCCCGGCTACACCTTC. The chain links TRBV20-1 to TRBJ1-2; D is unclear. CDR1 DFQATT and CDR2 SNEGSKA come from the germline V gene (reference sequence). V lost 8 bases, J lost 8 bases, and 18 bases lay in between. CDR3 length equals 12 residues.

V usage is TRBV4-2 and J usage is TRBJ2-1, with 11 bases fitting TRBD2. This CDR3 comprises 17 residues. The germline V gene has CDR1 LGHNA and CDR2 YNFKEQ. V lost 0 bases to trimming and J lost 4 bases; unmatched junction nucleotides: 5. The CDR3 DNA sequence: TGTGCCAGCAGCCAAGAATCCGGGACTAGCGGATACAATGAGCAGTTCTTC. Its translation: CASSQESGTSGYNEQFF.

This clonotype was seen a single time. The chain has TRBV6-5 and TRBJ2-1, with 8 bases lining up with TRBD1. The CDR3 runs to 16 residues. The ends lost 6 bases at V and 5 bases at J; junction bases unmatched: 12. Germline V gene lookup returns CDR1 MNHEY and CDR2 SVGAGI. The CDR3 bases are TGTGCCAGCAGGTCCTCAGGGGGCACGTCCCACAATGAGCAGTTCTTC. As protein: CASRSSGGTSHNEQFF.

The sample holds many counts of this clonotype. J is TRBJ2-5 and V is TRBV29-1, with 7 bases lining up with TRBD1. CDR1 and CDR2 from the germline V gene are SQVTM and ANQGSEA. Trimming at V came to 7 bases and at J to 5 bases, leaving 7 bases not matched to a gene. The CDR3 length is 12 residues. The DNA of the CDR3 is TGCAGCGCCGTGACAGGGCGGGAGACCCAGTACTTC. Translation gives CSAVTGRETQYF.

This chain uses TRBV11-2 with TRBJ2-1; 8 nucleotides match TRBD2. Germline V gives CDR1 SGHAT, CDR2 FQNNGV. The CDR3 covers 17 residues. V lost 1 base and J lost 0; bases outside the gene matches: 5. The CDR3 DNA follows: TGTGCCAGCAGCTTAGTCCCGAGCGGGAGCTCCTACAATGAGCAGTTCTTC. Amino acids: CASSLVPSGSSYNEQFF.

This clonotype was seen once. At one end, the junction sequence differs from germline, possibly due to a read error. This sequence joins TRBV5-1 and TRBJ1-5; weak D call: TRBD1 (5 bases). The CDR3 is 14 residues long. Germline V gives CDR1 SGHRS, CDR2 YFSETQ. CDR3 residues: CAGSPDAGQQPQHF. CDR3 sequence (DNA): TGCGCCGGCAGCCCTGATGCGGGGCAGCAGCCCCAGCATTTT. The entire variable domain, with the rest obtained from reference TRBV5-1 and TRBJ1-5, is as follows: KAGVTQTPRYLIKTRGQQVTLSCSPISGHRSVSWYQQTPGQGLQFLFEYFSETQRNKGNFPGRFSGRQFSNSRSEMNVSTLELGDSALYLCAGSPDAGQQPQHFGDGTRLSIL.

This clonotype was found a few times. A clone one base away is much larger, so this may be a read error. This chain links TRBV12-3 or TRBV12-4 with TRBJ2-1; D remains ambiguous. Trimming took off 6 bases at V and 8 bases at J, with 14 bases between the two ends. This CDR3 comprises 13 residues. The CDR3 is CASRLSGVDEQFF. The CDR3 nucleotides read TGTGCCAGCAGGTTATCAGGCGTGGATGAGCAGTTCTTC.

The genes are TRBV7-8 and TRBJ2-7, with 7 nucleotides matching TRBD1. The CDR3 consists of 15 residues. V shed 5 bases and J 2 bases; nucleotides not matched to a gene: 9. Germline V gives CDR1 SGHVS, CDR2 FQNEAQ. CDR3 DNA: TGTGCCAGCAGCGTGACTCTGGACAGGACCTACGAGCAGTACTTC. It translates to CASSVTLDRTYEQYF. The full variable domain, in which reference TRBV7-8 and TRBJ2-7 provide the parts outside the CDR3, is GAGVSQSPRYKVAKRGQDVALRCDPISGHVSLFWYQQALGQGPEFLTYFQNEAQLDKSGLPSDRFFAERPEGSVSTLKIQRTQQEDSAVYLCASSVTLDRTYEQYFGPGTRLTVT.

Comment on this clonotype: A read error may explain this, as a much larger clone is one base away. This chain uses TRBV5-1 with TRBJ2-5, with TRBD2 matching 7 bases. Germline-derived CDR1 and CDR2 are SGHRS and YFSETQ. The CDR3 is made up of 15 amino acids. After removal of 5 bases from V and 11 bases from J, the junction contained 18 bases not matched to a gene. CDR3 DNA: TGCGCCAGCAGGACCGACGGGGGGACCTACAATGAGCAGTACTTC. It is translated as CASRTDGGTYNEQYF. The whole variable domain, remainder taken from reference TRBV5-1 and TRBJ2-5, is KAGVTQTPRYLIKTRGQQVTLSCSPISGHRSVSWYQQTPGQGLQFLFEYFSETQRNKGNFPGRFSGRQFSNSRSEMNVSTLELGDSALYLCASRTDGGTYNEQYFGPGTRLLVL.

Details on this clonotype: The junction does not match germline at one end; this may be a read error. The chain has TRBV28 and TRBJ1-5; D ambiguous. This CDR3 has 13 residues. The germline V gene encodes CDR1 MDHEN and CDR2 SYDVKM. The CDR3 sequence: CASFQGFHHPQHF. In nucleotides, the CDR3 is TGTGCCAGCTTCCAAGGTTTTCATCACCCCCAGCATTTT.

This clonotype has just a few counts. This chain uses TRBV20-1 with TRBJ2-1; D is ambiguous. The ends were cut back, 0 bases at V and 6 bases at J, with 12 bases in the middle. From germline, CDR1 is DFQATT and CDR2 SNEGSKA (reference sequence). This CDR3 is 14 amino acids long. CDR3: CSARDVGAVNEQFF. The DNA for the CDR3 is TGCAGTGCTAGAGATGTCGGCGCGGTCAATGAGCAGTTCTTC.

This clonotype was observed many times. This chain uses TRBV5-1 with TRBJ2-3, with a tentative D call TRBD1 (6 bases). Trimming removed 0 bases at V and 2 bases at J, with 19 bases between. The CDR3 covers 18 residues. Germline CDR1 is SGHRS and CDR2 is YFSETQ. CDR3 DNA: TGCGCCAGCAGCTTGGACAGGGCAGTTTTCAGCTTCACAGATACGCAGTATTTT. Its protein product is CASSLDRAVFSFTDTQYF. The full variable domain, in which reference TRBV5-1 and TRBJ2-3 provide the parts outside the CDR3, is KAGVTQTPRYLIKTRGQQVTLSCSPISGHRSVSWYQQTPGQGLQFLFEYFSETQRNKGNFPGRFSGRQFSNSRSEMNVSTLELGDSALYLCASSLDRAVFSFTDTQYFGPGTRLTVL.

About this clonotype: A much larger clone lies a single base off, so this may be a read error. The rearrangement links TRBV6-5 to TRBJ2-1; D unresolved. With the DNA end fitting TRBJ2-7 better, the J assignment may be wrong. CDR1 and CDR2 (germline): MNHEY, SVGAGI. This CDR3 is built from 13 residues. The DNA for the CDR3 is TGTGCCAGCAGTTACGGCGGATACAATGAGCAGTACTTC. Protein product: CASSYGGYNEQYF.

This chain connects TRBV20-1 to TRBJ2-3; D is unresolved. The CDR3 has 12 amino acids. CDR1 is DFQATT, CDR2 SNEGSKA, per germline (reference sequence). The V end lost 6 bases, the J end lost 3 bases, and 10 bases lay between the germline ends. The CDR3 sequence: CSATLGTDTQYF. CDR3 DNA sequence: TGCAGTGCGACCCTAGGTACAGATACGCAGTATTTT.

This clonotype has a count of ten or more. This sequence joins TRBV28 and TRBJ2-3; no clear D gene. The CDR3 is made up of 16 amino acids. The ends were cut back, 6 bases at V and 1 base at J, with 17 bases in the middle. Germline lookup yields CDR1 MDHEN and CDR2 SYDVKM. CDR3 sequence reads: CASSPIRARGTDTQYF. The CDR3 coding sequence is TGTGCCAGCAGCCCAATTCGGGCCCGAGGCACAGATACGCAGTATTTT.

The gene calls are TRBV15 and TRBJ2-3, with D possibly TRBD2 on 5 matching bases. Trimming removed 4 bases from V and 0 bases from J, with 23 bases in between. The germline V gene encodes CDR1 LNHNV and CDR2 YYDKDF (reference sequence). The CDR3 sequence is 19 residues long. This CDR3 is CATSTRDRHSYSSTDTQYF. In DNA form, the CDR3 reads TGTGCCACCAGCACGAGGGATCGCCACTCTTACTCTAGCACAGATACGCAGTATTTT. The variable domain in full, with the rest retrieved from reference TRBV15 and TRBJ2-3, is DAMVIQNPRYQVTQFGKPVTLSCSQTLNHNVMYWYQQKSSQAPKLLFHYYDKDFNNEADTPDNFQSRRPNTSFCFLDIRSPGLGDTAMYLCATSTRDRHSYSSTDTQYFGPGTRLTVL.

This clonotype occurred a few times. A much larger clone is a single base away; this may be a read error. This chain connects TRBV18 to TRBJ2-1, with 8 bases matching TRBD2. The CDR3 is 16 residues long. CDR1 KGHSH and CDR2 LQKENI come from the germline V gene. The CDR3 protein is CVSSPPESGGYNEQFF. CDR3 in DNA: TGTGTCAGCTCACCACCGGAAAGCGGGGGATACAATGAGCAGTTCTTC. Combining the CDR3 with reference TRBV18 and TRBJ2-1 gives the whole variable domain NAGVMQNPRHLVRRRGQEARLRCSPMKGHSHVYWYRQLPEEGLKFMVYLQKENIIDESGMPKERFSAEFPKEGPSILRIQQVVRGDSAAYFCVSSPPESGGYNEQFFGPGTRLTVL.

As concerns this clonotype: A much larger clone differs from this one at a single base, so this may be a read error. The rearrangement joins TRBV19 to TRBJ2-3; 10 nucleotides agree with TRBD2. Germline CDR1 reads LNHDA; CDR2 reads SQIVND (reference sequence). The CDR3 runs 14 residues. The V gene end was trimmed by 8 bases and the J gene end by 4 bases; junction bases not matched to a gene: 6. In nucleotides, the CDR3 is TGTGCCAGTGGTACAGCGGGGGGGCCAGATACGCAGTATTTT. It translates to CASGTAGGPDTQYF.

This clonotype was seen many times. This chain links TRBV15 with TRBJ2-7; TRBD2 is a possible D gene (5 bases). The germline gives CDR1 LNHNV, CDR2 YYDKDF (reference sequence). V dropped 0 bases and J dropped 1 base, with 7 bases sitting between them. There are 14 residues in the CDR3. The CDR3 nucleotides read TGTGCCACCAGCAGAGATGAGGGTTCCTACGAGCAGTACTTC. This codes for CATSRDEGSYEQYF.

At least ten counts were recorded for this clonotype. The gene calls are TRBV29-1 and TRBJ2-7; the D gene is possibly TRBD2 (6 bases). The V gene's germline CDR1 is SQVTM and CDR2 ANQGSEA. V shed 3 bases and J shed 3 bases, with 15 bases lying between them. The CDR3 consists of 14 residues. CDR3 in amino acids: CSVELGEAGYEQYF. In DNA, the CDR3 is TGCAGCGTTGAGTTAGGGGAGGCCGGCTACGAGCAGTACTTC.

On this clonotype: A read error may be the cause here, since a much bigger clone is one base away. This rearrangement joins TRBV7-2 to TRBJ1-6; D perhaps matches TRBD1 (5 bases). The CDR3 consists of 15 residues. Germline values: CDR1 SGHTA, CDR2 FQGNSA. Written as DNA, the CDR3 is TGTGCCAGCAGCGGCCGACAGTCCACCTATTCACCCTTCCACTTT. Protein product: CASSGRQSTYSPFHF.